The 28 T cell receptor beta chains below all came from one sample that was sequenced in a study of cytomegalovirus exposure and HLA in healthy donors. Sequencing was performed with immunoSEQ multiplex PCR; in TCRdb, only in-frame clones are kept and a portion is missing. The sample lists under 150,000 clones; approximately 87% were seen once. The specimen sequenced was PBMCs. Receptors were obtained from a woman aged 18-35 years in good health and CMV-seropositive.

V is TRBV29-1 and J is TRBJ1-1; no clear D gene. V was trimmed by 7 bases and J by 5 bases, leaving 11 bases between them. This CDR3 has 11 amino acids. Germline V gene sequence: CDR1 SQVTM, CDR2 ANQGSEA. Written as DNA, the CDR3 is TGCAGCGGAATGGGCACGACTGAAGCTTTCTTT. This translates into CSGMGTTEAFF.

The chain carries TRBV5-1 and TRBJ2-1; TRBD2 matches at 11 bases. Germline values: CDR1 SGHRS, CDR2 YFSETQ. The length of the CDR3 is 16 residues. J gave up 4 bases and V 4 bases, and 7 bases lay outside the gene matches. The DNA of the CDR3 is TGCGCCAGCAGCACGACTAGCGGGGTGTTGTACAATGAGCAGTTCTTC. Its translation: CASSTTSGVLYNEQFF.

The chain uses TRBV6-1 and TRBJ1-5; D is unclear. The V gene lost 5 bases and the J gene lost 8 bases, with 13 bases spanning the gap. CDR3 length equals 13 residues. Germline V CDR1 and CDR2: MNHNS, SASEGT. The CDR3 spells CASSTFLEKPQHF. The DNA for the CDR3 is TGTGCCAGCAGTACATTCCTGGAGAAGCCCCAGCATTTT.

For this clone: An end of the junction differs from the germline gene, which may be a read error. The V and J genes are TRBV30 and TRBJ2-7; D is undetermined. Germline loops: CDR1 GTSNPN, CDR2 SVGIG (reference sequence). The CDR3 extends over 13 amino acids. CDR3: CAWSGYAFSLPFF. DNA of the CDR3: TGTGCCTGGAGTGGATATGCTTTTTCCCTACCATTCTTC.

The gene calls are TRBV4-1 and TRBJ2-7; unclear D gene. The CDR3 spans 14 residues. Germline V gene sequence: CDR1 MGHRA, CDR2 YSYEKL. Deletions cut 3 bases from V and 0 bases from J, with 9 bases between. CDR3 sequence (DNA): TGCGCCAGCAGCCACCCGGGTAGCTCCTACGAGCAGTACTTC. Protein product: CASSHPGSSYEQYF.

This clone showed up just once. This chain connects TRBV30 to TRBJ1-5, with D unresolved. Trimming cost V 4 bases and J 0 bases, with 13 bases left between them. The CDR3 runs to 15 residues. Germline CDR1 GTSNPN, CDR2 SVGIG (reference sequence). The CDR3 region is CAWKSKGASNQPQHF. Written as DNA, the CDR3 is TGTGCCTGGAAATCGAAGGGAGCTAGCAATCAGCCCCAGCATTTT.

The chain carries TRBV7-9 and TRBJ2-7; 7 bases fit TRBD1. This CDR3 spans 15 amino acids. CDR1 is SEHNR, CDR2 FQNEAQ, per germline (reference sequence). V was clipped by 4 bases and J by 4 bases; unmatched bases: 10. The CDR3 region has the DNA TGTGCCAGCAGCTCATACCGGGACAGCAATTACGAGCAGTACTTC. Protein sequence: CASSSYRDSNYEQYF.

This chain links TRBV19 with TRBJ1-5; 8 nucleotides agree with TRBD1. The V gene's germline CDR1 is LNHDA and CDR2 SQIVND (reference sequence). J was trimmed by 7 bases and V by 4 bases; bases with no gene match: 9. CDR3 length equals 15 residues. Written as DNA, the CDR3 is TGTGCCAGTAGTACTGGACAGGGCGGGGAACAGCCCCAGCATTTT. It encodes CASSTGQGGEQPQHF.

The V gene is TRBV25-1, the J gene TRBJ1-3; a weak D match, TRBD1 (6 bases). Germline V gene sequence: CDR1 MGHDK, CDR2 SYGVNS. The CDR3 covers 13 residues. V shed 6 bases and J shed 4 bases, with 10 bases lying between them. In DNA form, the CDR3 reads TGTGCCAGCAGCCGGACAGCAGGAAACACCATATATTTT. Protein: CASSRTAGNTIYF.

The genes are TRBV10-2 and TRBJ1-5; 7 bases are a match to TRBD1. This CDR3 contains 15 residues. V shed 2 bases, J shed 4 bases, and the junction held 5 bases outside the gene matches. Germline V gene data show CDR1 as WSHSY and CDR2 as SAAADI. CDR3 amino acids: CASSEAGGRNQPQHF. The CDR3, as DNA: TGCGCCAGCAGTGAGGCAGGGGGAAGAAATCAGCCCCAGCATTTT.

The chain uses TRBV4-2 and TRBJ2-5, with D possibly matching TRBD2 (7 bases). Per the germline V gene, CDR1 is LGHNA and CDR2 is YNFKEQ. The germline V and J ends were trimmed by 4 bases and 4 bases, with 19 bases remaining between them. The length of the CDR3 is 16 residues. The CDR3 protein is CASSPGWEGGGETQYF. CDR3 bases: TGTGCCAGCAGCCCAGGGTGGGAGGGAGGGGGAGAGACCCAGTACTTC.

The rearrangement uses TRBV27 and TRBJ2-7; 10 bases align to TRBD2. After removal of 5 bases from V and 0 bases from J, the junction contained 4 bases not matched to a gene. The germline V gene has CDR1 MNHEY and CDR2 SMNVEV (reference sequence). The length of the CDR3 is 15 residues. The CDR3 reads CASSVLAGSSYEQYF. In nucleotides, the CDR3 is TGTGCCAGCAGTGTACTAGCGGGGAGCTCCTACGAGCAGTACTTC.

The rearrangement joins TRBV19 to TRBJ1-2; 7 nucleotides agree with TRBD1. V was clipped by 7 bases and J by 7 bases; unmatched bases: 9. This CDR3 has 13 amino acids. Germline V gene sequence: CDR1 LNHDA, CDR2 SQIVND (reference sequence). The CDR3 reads CASNAGTEFGYTF. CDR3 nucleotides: TGTGCCAGTAACGCCGGGACAGAGTTTGGCTACACCTTC.

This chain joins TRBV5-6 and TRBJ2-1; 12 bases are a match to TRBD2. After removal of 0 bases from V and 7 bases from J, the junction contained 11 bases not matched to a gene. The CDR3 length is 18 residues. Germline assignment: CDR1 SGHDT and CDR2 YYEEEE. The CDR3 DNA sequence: TGTGCCAGCAGCTTGGCCCTAGCGGGGGGGCATTGGGTTAATGAGCAGTTCTTC. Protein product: CASSLALAGGHWVNEQFF.

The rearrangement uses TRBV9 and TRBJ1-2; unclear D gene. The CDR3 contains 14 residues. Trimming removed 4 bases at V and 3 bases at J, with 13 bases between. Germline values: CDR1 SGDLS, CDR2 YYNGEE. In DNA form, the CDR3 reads TGTGCCAGCAGCCCCGCGGGCTCGGACTATGGCTACACCTTC. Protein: CASSPAGSDYGYTF. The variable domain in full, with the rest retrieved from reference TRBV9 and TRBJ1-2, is DSGVTQTPKHLITATGQRVTLRCSPRSGDLSVYWYQQSLDQGLQFLIQYYNGEERAKGNILERFSAQQFPDLHSELNLSSLELGDSALYFCASSPAGSDYGYTFGSGTRLTVV.

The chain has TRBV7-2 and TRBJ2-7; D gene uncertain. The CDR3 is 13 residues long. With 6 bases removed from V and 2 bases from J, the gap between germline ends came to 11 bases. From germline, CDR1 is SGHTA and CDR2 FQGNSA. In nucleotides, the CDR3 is TGTGCCAGCAGTGCCTACTCGGCCTACGAGCAGTACTTC. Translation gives CASSAYSAYEQYF.

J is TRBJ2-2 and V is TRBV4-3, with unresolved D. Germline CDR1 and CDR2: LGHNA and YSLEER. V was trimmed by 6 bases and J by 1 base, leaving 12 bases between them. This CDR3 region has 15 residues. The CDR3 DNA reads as TGCGCCAGCAGTCCGCATAACTTGAACACCGGGGAGCTGTTTTTT. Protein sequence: CASSPHNLNTGELFF.

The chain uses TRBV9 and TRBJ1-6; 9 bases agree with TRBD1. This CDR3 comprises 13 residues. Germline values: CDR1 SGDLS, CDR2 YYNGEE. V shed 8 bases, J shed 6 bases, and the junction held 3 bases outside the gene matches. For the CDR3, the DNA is TGTGCCAGTAACAGGGGGCCTAATTCACCCCTCCACTTT. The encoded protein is CASNRGPNSPLHF.

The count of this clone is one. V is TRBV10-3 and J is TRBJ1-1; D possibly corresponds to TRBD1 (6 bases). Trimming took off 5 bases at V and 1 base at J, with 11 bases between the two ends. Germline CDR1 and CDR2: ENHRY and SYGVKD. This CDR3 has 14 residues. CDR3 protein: CAISRDTSNTEAFF. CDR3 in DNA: TGTGCCATCAGTCGGGACACCTCGAACACTGAAGCTTTCTTT.

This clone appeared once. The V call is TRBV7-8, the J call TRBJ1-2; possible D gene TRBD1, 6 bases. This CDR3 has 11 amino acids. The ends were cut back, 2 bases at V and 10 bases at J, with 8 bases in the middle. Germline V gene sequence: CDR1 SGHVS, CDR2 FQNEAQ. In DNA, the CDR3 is TGTGCCAGCAGCTTAAAGGGGGACTACACCTTC. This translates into CASSLKGDYTF.

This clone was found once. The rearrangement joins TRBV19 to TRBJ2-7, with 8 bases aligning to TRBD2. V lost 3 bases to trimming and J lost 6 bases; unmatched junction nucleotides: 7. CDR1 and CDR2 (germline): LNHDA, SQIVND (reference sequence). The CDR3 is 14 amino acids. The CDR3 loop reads CASSIRGGSSEQYF. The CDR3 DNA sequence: TGTGCCAGTAGTATCCGGGGGGGATCGAGCGAGCAGTACTTC.

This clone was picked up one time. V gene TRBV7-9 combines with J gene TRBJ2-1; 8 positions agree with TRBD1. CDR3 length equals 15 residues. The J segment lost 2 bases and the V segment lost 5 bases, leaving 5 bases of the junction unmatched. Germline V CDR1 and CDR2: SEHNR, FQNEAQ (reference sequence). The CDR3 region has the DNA TGTGCCAGCAGCCGACAGGGGCTTACCTACAATGAGCAGTTCTTC. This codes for CASSRQGLTYNEQFF.

The CDR3 bases are TGTGCCAGCACAGCTCGGGCGGGAGGGTCCTACAATGAGCAGTTCTTC. As protein: CASTARAGGSYNEQFF. The chain joins TRBV11-3 to TRBJ2-1, with TRBD2 matching over 9 bases. Germline CDR1 is SGHNT and CDR2 is YENEEA. This CDR3 spans 16 amino acids. V was clipped by 7 bases and J by 1 base; unmatched bases: 8.

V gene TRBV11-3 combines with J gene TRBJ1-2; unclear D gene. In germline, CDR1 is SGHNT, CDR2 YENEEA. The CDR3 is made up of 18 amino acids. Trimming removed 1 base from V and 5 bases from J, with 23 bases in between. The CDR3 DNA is TGTGCCAGCAGCTTAGTTCTAGCCCCTGAGCTGACGTCTTATGGCTACACCTTC. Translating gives CASSLVLAPELTSYGYTF.

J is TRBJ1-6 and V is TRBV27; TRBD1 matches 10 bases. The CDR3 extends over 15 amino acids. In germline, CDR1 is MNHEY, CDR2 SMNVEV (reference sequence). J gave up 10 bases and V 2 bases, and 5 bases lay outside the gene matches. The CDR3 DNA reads TGTGCCAGCAGTTTAGGGACAGGGGTAAGGTCACCCCTCCACTTT. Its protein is CASSLGTGVRSPLHF.

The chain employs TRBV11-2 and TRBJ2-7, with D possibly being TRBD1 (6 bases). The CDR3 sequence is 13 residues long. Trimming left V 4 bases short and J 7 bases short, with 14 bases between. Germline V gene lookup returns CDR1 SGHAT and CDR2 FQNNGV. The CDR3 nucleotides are TGTGCCAGCAGCTCAACAGGGTCGGGAGAGCAGTACTTC. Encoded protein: CASSSTGSGEQYF.

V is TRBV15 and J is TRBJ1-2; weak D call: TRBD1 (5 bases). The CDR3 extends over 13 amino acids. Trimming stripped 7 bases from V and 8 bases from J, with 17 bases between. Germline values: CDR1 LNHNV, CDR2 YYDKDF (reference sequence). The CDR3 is CATTGGGTGGYTF. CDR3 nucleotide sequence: TGTGCCACCACCGGGGGGGGGACGGGCGGCTACACCTTC.

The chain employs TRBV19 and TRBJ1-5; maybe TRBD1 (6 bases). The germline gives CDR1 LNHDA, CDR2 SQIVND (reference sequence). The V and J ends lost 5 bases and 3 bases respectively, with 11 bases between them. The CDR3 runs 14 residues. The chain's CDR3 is CASSGWTDNQPQHF. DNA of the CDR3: TGTGCCAGTAGTGGGTGGACAGACAATCAGCCCCAGCATTTT.